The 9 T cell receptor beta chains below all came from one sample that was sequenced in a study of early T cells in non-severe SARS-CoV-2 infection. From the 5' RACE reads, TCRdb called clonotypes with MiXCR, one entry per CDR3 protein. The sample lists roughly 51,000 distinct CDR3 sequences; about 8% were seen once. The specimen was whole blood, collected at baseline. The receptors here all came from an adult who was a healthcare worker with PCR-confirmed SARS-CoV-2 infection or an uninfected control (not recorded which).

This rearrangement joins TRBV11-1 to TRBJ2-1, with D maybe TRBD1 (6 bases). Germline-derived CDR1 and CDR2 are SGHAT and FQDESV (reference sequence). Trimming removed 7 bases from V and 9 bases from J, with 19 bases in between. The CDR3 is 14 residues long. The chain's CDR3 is CASTEGVYTGEQFF. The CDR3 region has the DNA TGTGCCAGCACCGAGGGGGTTTATACCGGTGAGCAGTTCTTC.

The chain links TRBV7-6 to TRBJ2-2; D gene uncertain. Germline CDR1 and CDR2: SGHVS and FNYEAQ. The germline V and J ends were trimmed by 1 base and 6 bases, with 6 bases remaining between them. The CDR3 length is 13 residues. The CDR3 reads CASSLEGPGELFF. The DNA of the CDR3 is TGTGCCAGCAGCTTAGAAGGGCCCGGGGAGCTGTTTTTT.

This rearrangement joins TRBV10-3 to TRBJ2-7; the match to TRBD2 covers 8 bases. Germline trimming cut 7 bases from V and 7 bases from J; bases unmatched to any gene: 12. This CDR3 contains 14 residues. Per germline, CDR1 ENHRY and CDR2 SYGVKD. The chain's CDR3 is CAINREGLFLEQYF. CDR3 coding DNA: TGTGCCATCAACCGGGAGGGCCTTTTTTTGGAGCAGTACTTC.

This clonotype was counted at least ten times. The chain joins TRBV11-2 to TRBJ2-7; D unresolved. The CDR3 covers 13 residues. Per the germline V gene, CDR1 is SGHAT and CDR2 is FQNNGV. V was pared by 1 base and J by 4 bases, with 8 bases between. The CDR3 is CASSLAPVYEQYF. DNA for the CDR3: TGTGCCAGCAGCTTAGCCCCGGTTTACGAGCAGTACTTC.

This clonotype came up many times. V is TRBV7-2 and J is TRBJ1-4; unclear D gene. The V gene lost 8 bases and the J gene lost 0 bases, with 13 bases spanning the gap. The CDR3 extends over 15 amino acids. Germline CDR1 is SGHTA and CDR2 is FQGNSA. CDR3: CASSFQRTTNEKLFF. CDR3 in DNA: TGTGCCAGCTCATTCCAGCGTACAACTAATGAAAAACTGTTTTTT.

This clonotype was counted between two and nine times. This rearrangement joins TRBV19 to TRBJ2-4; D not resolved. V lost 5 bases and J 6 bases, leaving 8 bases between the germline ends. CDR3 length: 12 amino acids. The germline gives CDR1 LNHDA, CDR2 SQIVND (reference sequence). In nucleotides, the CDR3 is TGTGCCAGTAGTTTGTCGGGAAACATTCAGTACTTC. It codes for CASSLSGNIQYF.

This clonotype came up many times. The DNA for the CDR3 is TGCGCCAGCAGCTTGTTCAGCCTGGACAATGAGCAGTTCTTC. Translated: CASSLFSLDNEQFF. The chain carries TRBV5-1 and TRBJ2-1; D is unclear. This CDR3 comprises 14 residues. The germline CDR1 and CDR2 sequences are SGHRS and YFSETQ. The germline V and J ends were trimmed by 1 base and 5 bases, with 10 bases remaining between them.

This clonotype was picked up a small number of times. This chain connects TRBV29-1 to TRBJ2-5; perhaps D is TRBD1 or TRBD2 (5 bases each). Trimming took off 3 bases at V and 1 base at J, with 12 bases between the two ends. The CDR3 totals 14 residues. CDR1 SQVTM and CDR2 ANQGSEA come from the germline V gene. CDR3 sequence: CSVDPSGGQETQYF. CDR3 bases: TGCAGCGTTGACCCTAGTGGGGGCCAAGAGACCCAGTACTTC.

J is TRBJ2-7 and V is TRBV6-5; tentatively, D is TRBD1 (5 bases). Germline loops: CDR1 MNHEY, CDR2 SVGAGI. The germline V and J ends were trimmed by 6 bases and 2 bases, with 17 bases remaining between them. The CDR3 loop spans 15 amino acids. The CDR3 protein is CASSTGGIGTYEQYF. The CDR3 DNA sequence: TGTGCCAGCAGCACAGGTGGGATAGGGACCTACGAGCAGTACTTC.